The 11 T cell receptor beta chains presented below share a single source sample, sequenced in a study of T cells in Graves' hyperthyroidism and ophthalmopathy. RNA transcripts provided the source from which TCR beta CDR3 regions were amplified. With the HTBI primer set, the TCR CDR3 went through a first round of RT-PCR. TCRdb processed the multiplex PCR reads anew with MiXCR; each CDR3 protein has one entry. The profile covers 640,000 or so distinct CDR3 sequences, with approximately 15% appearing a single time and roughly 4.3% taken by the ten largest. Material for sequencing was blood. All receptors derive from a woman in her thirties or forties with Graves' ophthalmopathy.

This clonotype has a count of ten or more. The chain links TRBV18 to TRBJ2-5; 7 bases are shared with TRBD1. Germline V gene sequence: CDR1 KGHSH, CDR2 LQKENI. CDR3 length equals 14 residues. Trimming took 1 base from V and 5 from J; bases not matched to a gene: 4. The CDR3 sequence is CASSPRGQVETQYF. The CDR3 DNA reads TGTGCCAGCTCACCACGAGGACAGGTTGAGACCCAGTACTTC.

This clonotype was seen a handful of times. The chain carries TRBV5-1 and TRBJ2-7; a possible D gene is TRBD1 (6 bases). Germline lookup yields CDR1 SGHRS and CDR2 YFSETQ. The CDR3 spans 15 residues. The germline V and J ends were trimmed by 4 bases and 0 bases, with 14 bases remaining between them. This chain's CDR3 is CASSGGQLNSYEQYF. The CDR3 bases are TGCGCCAGCAGCGGAGGACAGTTGAACTCCTACGAGCAGTACTTC. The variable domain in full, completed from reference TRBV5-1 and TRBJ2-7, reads KAGVTQTPRYLIKTRGQQVTLSCSPISGHRSVSWYQQTPGQGLQFLFEYFSETQRNKGNFPGRFSGRQFSNSRSEMNVSTLELGDSALYLCASSGGQLNSYEQYFGPGTRLTVT.

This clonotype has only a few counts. This CDR3 reads CASSAILGAGEQYF. For the CDR3, the DNA is TGTGCCAGCAGCGCCATTCTCGGGGCGGGAGAGCAGTACTTC. The J gene is TRBJ2-7, the V gene TRBV11-2, with D perhaps TRBD2 (6 bases). There are 14 residues in the CDR3. The V and J ends lost 5 bases and 7 bases respectively, with 18 bases between them. CDR1 is SGHAT and CDR2 is FQNNGV in the germline V gene.

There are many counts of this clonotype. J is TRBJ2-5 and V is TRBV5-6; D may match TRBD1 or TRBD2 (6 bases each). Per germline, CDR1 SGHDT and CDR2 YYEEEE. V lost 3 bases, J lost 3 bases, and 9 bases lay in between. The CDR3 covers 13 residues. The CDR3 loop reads CASSWGAEETQYF. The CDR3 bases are TGTGCCAGCAGCTGGGGGGCTGAAGAGACCCAGTACTTC. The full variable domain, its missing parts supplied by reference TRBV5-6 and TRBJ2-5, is DAGVTQSPTHLIKTRGQQVTLRCSPKSGHDTVSWYQQALGQGPQFIFQYYEEEERQRGNFPDRFSGHQFPNYSSELNVNALLLGDSALYLCASSWGAEETQYFGPGTRLLVL.

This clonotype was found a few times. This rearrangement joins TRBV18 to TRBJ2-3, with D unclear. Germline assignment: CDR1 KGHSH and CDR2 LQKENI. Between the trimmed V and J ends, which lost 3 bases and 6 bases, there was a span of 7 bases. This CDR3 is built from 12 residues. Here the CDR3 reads CASSPESDTQYF. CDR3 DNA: TGTGCCAGCTCACCCGAGTCCGATACGCAGTATTTT.

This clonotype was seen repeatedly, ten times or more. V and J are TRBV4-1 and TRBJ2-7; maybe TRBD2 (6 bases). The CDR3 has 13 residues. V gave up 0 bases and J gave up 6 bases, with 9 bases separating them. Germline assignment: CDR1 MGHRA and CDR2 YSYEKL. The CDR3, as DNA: TGCGCCAGCAGCCAAGATTTTAGCGGCGAGCAGTACTTC. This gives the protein CASSQDFSGEQYF.

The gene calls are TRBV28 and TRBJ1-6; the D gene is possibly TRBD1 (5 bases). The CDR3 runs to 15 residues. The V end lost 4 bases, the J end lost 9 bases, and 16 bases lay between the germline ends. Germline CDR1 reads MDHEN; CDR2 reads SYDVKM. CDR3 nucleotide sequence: TGTGCCAGCAGTTCCCCGAGGGGATACGGTTCACCCCTCCACTTT. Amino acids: CASSSPRGYGSPLHF.

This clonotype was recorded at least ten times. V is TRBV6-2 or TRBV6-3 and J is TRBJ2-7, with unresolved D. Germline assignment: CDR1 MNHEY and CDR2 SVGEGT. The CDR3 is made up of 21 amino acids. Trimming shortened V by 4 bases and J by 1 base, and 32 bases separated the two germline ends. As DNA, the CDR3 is TGTGCCAGCAGTTCCCCGGTGGGTGGGGTAGGGTCCAGATTGAGGTCCTACGAGCAGTACTTC. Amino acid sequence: CASSSPVGGVGSRLRSYEQYF.

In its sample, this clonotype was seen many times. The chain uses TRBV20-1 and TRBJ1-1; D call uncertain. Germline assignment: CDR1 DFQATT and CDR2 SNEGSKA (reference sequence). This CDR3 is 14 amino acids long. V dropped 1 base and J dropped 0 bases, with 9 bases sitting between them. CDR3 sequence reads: CSARGDTVNTEAFF. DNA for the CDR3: TGCAGTGCTAGAGGAGACACCGTGAACACTGAAGCTTTCTTT.

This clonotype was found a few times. The CDR3 DNA follows: TGTGCCAGCAGCCAAGACTTGGGACTAGCGGGATCCGGGGAGCTGTTTTTT. It encodes CASSQDLGLAGSGELFF. The V gene is TRBV3-1, the J gene TRBJ2-2, with 13 bases identical to TRBD2. This CDR3 is 17 amino acids long. The V gene's germline CDR1 is LGHDT and CDR2 YNNKEL (reference sequence). The ends lost 0 bases at V and 6 bases at J; junction bases unmatched: 4. Using reference TRBV3-1 and TRBJ2-2 for the parts outside the CDR3, the full variable domain is DTAVSQTPKYLVTQMGNDKSIKCEQNLGHDTMYWYKQDSKKFLKIMFSYNNKELIINETVPNRFSPKSPDKAHLNLHINSLELGDSAVYFCASSQDLGLAGSGELFFGEGSRLTVL.

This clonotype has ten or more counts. The CDR3 region is CASSPLGPGANVLTF. For the CDR3, the DNA is TGTGCCAGCAGCCCTCTGGGGCCTGGGGCCAACGTCCTGACTTTC. The chain combines TRBV9 with TRBJ2-6, with TRBD1 as a possible D gene (5 bases). V gave up 4 bases and J gave up 2 bases, with 10 bases separating them. The CDR3 consists of 15 residues. CDR1 and CDR2 from the germline V gene are SGDLS and YYNGEE. Full variable domain (missing parts from reference TRBV9 and TRBJ2-6): DSGVTQTPKHLITATGQRVTLRCSPRSGDLSVYWYQQSLDQGLQFLIQYYNGEERAKGNILERFSAQQFPDLHSELNLSSLELGDSALYFCASSPLGPGANVLTFGAGSRLTVL.